A few counts support the clone carrying this T cell receptor (beta chain). Cells sorted as Tregs were CD4+, CD25+ and CD127-/low. TCRdb reanalysed the 5' RACE reads using MiXCR and keeps one entry per CDR3 protein. The sample gives roughly 8,500 distinct CDR3 sequences, approximately 46% of which show up once; 2.9% is in the top ten. V shed 1 base and J shed 6 bases, with 4 bases lying between them. CDR3 length: 13 amino acids. Germline V CDR1 and CDR2: SEHNR, FQNEAQ (reference sequence). V is TRBV7-9 and J is TRBJ1-6; D ambiguous. This clonotype was obtained from a female donor with breast cancer. Sequencing input: Tregs sorted from a lymph node. The CDR3 DNA follows: TGTGCCAGCAGCTTAGGGGTTAATTCACCCCTCCACTTT. Translated, it gives CASSLGVNSPLHF.